The rows below give T cell receptor beta chains drawn from one sample of a study of human T cells and chemical hapten exposure. MiXCR was run by TCRdb on the RACE reads, yielding one entry per CDR3 protein. The sample has 350,000 to 400,000 distinct CDR3 sequences; about 5.1% are singletons. This specimen was whole blood, taken in connection with sensitization to the hapten diphenylcyclopropenone (DPC). The receptors originated from a woman aged 45-65 years with alopecia areata. Some clones in this sample may be carry-over from other donors' samples. The CDR3 runs from the conserved cysteine through the conserved F or W. A D gene is named only where the DNA matches it firmly. Size values are once, few and many counts, or a class for expanded clones, and some rows have none.

CDR3 protein,CDR3 DNA,clone size,V gene,J gene,D gene
CAPLTRREAPADTQYF,TGTGCCCCACTAACGCGTCGGGAGGCCCCTGCAGATACGCAGTATTTT,many,TRBV6-2/TRBV6-3,TRBJ2-3,TRBD2
CASSQGASDTYNEQFF,TGTGCCAGCAGCCAAGGGGCTAGCGATACCTACAATGAGCAGTTCTTC,many,TRBV4-2,TRBJ2-1,NA
CASSFPNSSVYEQYF,TGTGCCAGCAGCTTTCCGAACAGCTCGGTCTACGAGCAGTACTTC,many,TRBV7-8,TRBJ2-7,NA
CASLRSITGNTIYF,TGTGCCAGCCTCCGGAGCATTACTGGAAACACCATATATTTT,few,TRBV7-9,TRBJ1-3,NA
CASSSPRETQYF,TGTGCCAGCAGCTCCCCCCGAGAGACCCAGTACTTC,few,TRBV3-1,TRBJ2-5,NA
CASSLIGRVEYNSPLHF,TGTGCCAGCAGCTTAATTGGAAGAGTCGAATATAATTCACCCCTCCACTTT,NA,TRBV7-9,TRBJ1-6,NA
CASSLQLADTQYF,TGTGCCAGCAGCCTACAGTTGGCTGATACGCAGTATTTT,many,TRBV5-5,TRBJ2-3,NA
CAIGAEERRTGEQFF,TGTGCCATCGGTGCGGAGGAAAGGAGAACGGGTGAGCAGTTCTTC,few,TRBV10-3,TRBJ2-1,NA
CASSSAREPYTEAFF,TGTGCCAGCAGTTCGGCCAGGGAACCTTACACTGAAGCTTTCTTT,few,TRBV28,TRBJ1-1,NA
CASSLAGPNEKLFF,TGTGCCAGCAGTTTGGCAGGCCCTAATGAAAAACTGTTTTTT,many,TRBV28,TRBJ1-4,NA
CASSQDRAVGGANIQYF,TGCGCCAGCAGCCAAGATAGGGCCGTAGGGGGGGCAAACATTCAGTACTTC,NA,TRBV4-3,TRBJ2-4,NA
CASSPGDNEKLFF,TGCGCCAGCAGCCCAGGAGATAATGAAAAACTGTTTTTT,many,TRBV5-1,TRBJ1-4,NA
CASSEAASAEQFF,TGTGCCAGCAGCGAGGCCGCCTCGGCTGAGCAGTTCTTC,NA,TRBV9,TRBJ2-1,NA
CASSLFGGNQPQHF,TGTGCCAGCAGCTTGTTCGGGGGAAATCAGCCCCAGCATTTT,few,TRBV5-5,TRBJ1-5,NA
CSGLGDAYEQYF,TGCAGCGGCCTAGGGGACGCCTACGAGCAGTACTTC,NA,TRBV29-1,TRBJ2-7,NA
CASSFHTSYNEQFF,TGCGCCAGCAGCTTCCATACATCCTACAATGAGCAGTTCTTC,many,TRBV5-1,TRBJ2-1,NA
CASSQEPYRTGHTGELFF,TGCGCCAGCAGCCAAGAGCCTTACAGGACAGGGCACACCGGGGAGCTGTTTTTT,many,TRBV4-3,TRBJ2-2,TRBD1